The 21 T cell receptor beta chains below come from one sample, sequenced in a study of T cells in Graves' hyperthyroidism and ophthalmopathy. RNA transcripts served as the template for amplifying TCR beta CDR3 regions. RT-PCR in the first round (using the HTBI primer set) targeted the TCR CDR3. TCRdb processed the multiplex PCR reads anew with MiXCR; each CDR3 protein has one entry. Of about 320,000 distinct CDR3 sequences in the sample, roughly 17% are singletons; the top ten hold roughly 33%. Sequenced input: blood. These receptors all stem from a man aged 30 to 45 with Graves' hyperthyroidism.

The chain uses TRBV7-3 and TRBJ2-5; 7 bases fit TRBD2. CDR1 SGHTA and CDR2 FQGTGA come from the germline V gene. This CDR3 spans 13 amino acids. Trimming took 8 bases from V and 5 from J; bases not matched to a gene: 8. The CDR3 here is CASGRARGETQYF. The DNA for the CDR3 is TGTGCCAGCGGGAGGGCCCGGGGTGAGACCCAGTACTTC.

This clonotype was seen many times. The chain carries TRBV11-2 and TRBJ2-7; maybe TRBD2 (5 bases). V was shortened by 5 bases and J by 3 bases, with 11 bases between the two germline ends. Germline lookup yields CDR1 SGHAT and CDR2 FQNNGV. The CDR3 is 13 amino acids. For the CDR3, the DNA is TGTGCCAGCAGCCTATCTCGGGGCTACGAGCAGTACTTC. Protein sequence: CASSLSRGYEQYF.

There are many counts of this clonotype. The chain links TRBV20-1 to TRBJ1-1; D may be TRBD1 (6 bases). The V and J ends lost 3 bases and 3 bases respectively, with 14 bases between them. Germline CDR1 DFQATT, CDR2 SNEGSKA (reference sequence). The CDR3 spans 14 residues. CDR3 residues: CSARDRELYTEAFF. CDR3 DNA sequence: TGCAGTGCTAGGGACAGAGAGTTGTACACTGAAGCTTTCTTT.

The J gene is TRBJ1-4, the V gene TRBV4-2, with 7 bases identical to TRBD1. The CDR3 loop spans 15 amino acids. Germline V gene sequence: CDR1 LGHNA, CDR2 YNFKEQ. With V trimmed by 2 bases and J by 5 bases, 5 bases remained unmatched. For the CDR3, the DNA is TGTGCCAGCAGCCAACTCAGGGGGGGGAATGAAAAACTGTTTTTT. Protein product: CASSQLRGGNEKLFF.

V and J are TRBV7-2 and TRBJ1-6; the D gene is possibly TRBD1 (6 bases). Trimming stripped 5 bases from V and 11 bases from J, with 19 bases between. Germline lookup yields CDR1 SGHTA and CDR2 FQGNSA. The CDR3 contains 15 residues. The CDR3 sequence: CASSARDTMAAPLHF. Here the CDR3 DNA reads TGTGCCAGCAGCGCCCGGGACACCATGGCAGCACCCCTCCACTTT.

As for this clonotype: Sequence at one end of the junction differs from germline and may be a read error. The V call is TRBV25-1, the J call TRBJ2-5, with D tentatively TRBD1 or TRBD2 (6 bases each). The germline V gene encodes CDR1 MGHDK and CDR2 SYGVNS. This CDR3 is 16 amino acids long. The chain's CDR3 is CDSSEGPGAEAETQYF. The CDR3 nucleotides are TGTGACAGCAGTGAAGGGCCGGGGGCGGAGGCGGAGACCCAGTACTTC.

J is TRBJ2-3 and V is TRBV20-1; D remains unclear. The length of the CDR3 is 13 residues. The germline V gene has CDR1 DFQATT and CDR2 SNEGSKA (reference sequence). The V end was cut by 3 bases, the J end by 1 base, with 8 bases between. The CDR3 is CSASKGGTDTQYF. CDR3 nucleotide sequence: TGCAGTGCTAGCAAGGGTGGCACAGATACGCAGTATTTT.

This clonotype was seen many times. The chain uses TRBV6-5 and TRBJ2-3; tentatively, D is TRBD2 (5 bases). The ends were cut back, 0 bases at V and 5 bases at J, with 12 bases in the middle. CDR1 and CDR2 (germline): MNHEY, SVGAGI. The CDR3 consists of 15 residues. CDR3 in DNA: TGTGCCAGCAGTTACTCGGGAGTGGAAATAGATACGCAGTATTTT. Translated: CASSYSGVEIDTQYF.

V gene TRBV6-1 combines with J gene TRBJ2-1, with TRBD2 matching over 9 bases. Trimming took 5 bases from V and 7 from J; bases not matched to a gene: 6. The CDR3 has 14 residues. From germline, CDR1 is MNHNS and CDR2 SASEGT. The CDR3 sequence is CASSHSGRWNEQFF. The CDR3 DNA is TGTGCCAGCAGTCACAGCGGGAGGTGGAATGAGCAGTTCTTC.

This clonotype was detected many times. V gene TRBV5-1 combines with J gene TRBJ1-5; the match to TRBD1 covers 7 bases. Per the germline V gene, CDR1 is SGHRS and CDR2 is YFSETQ. CDR3 length: 14 residues. Trimming took 5 bases from V and 2 from J; bases not matched to a gene: 4. In DNA form, the CDR3 reads TGCGCCAGCAGACCAGACAGGGGCAATCAGCCCCAGCATTTT. Amino acids: CASRPDRGNQPQHF.

This clonotype was seen at least ten times. The J gene is TRBJ2-5, the V gene TRBV28, with a tentative D call TRBD1 (6 bases). CDR3 size: 15 residues. V lost 1 base, J lost 3 bases, and 12 bases lay in between. Germline CDR1 reads MDHEN; CDR2 reads SYDVKM. This CDR3 is CASSLSLTGEETQYF. CDR3 nucleotides: TGTGCCAGCAGTTTATCCCTGACAGGCGAAGAGACCCAGTACTTC.

To note about this clonotype: The germline gene is not matched at one end of the junction; a read error may be the cause. The V and J genes are TRBV5-1 and TRBJ2-3, with 8 bases matching TRBD2. Germline-derived CDR1 and CDR2 are SGHRS and YFSETQ. This CDR3 is built from 16 residues. CDR3 loop: CASSSPAGEDTDTQYF. The CDR3 nucleotides read TGTGCCAGCAGCTCCCCAGCGGGAGAAGACACAGATACGCAGTATTTT.

The rearrangement joins TRBV27 to TRBJ2-2; D is unresolved. CDR1 MNHEY and CDR2 SMNVEV come from the germline V gene (reference sequence). This CDR3 region has 14 residues. V lost 3 bases to trimming and J lost 6 bases, with 11 bases between them. The CDR3 DNA is TGTGCCAGCAGTTTCAAGATGGAGTCCGGGGAGCTGTTTTTT. Encoded protein: CASSFKMESGELFF.

Comment on this clonotype: A much larger clone sits a single nucleotide away, making a read error possible. This sequence joins TRBV18 and TRBJ2-1; D is ambiguous. The germline CDR1 and CDR2 sequences are KGHSH and LQKENI. The CDR3 has 11 amino acids. CDR3 in amino acids: CTSSPSNEQFF. The CDR3 nucleotides read TGTACCAGCTCACCTTCAAATGAGCAGTTCTTC. Complete variable domain (other parts from reference TRBV18 and TRBJ2-1): NAGVMQNPRHLVRRRGQEARLRCSPMKGHSHVYWYRQLPEEGLKFMVYLQKENIIDESGMPKERFSAEFPKEGPSILRIQQVVRGDSAAYFCTSSPSNEQFFGPGTRLTVL.

This clonotype was observed a handful of times. Sequence at one end of the junction differs from germline and may be a read error. The chain is built from TRBV10-2 and TRBJ2-1; TRBD2 matches 14 bases. The CDR3 runs 16 residues. Per germline, CDR1 WSHSY and CDR2 SAAADI. Written as DNA, the CDR3 is TGCGCCAGCAATGAGGGACTAGCGGGGGCTTACAATGAGCAGTTCTTC. Translated, it gives CASNEGLAGAYNEQFF.

This clonotype has more than one count but fewer than ten. This chain joins TRBV7-3 and TRBJ2-1; 11 nucleotides line up with TRBD1. The germline gives CDR1 SGHTA, CDR2 FQGTGA. J gave up 10 bases and V 5 bases, and 7 bases lay outside the gene matches. The CDR3 runs to 14 residues. The CDR3 reads CASSPLGQGGEQFF. The CDR3 DNA reads as TGTGCCAGCAGCCCCCTGGGACAGGGGGGGGAGCAGTTCTTC.

This clonotype has just a few counts. The chain is built from TRBV27 and TRBJ2-1, with D hard to call. CDR3 length equals 15 residues. Germline V lookup: CDR1 MNHEY, CDR2 SMNVEV (reference sequence). Trimming removed 8 bases at V and 0 bases at J, with 14 bases between. The CDR3 DNA reads as TGTGCCAGCCGCCCCCCCCCGAGCTCCTACAATGAGCAGTTCTTC. Protein product: CASRPPPSSYNEQFF.

The sample holds a few counts of this clonotype. The J gene is TRBJ2-2, the V gene TRBV24-1; D gene ambiguous. This CDR3 has 16 amino acids. The germline CDR1 and CDR2 sequences are KGHDR and SFDVKD. V gave up 4 bases and J gave up 4 bases, with 15 bases separating them. CDR3 nucleotide sequence: TGTGCCACCAGTGAAGCCGATCGGCCAGGCACCGGGGAGCTGTTTTTT. Translation: CATSEADRPGTGELFF.

This clonotype appeared a few times. V gene TRBV6-1 combines with J gene TRBJ1-4; possibly TRBD1 for D (5 bases). This CDR3 is built from 15 residues. With 6 bases removed from V and 3 bases from J, the gap between germline ends came to 14 bases. Germline CDR1 and CDR2: MNHNS and SASEGT. The CDR3 sequence is CASSNEGGANEKLFF. As DNA, the CDR3 is TGTGCCAGCAGCAACGAGGGAGGGGCTAATGAAAAACTGTTTTTT.

This clonotype was recorded at least ten times. The rearrangement joins TRBV18 to TRBJ2-7, with TRBD2 matching over 10 bases. Germline CDR1 is KGHSH and CDR2 is LQKENI. With 5 bases clipped from V and 1 base from J, the junction kept 5 bases outside the gene matches. This CDR3 has 15 amino acids. The CDR3 DNA reads as TGTGCCAGCTCAGTAGGACTAGCGGAATCCTACGAGCAGTACTTC. It specifies CASSVGLAESYEQYF.

The chain carries TRBV5-1 and TRBJ1-6; D is undetermined. This CDR3 region has 16 residues. In germline, CDR1 is SGHRS, CDR2 YFSETQ. Between the trimmed V and J ends, which lost 0 bases and 5 bases, there was a span of 12 bases. CDR3 coding DNA: TGCGCCAGCAGCTTGGAGGGCACCCCCCATAATTCACCCCTCCACTTT. Translating it yields CASSLEGTPHNSPLHF.